The 14 T cell receptor beta chains reported below all come from one sample, sequenced in a study of blood T cells in healthy people across ages. A J-beta primer mix and a sample-barcoded 5' primer were used in a second PCR of roughly 7 to 12 cycles. TCRdb passed the 5' RACE reads through MiXCR, listing each CDR3 protein once. Seen here are 550,000 to 750,000 distinct CDR3 sequences, under 25% observed once, and the top ten hold 3.6%. Sequencing was carried out using blood. Source of these receptors: a man in his 70s in good health.

Concerning this clonotype: A read error may produce the germline difference seen at one junction end. The J gene is TRBJ2-5, the V gene TRBV29-1, with TRBD2 as a possible D gene (5 bases). This CDR3 has 11 amino acids. Germline loops: CDR1 SQVTM, CDR2 ANQGSEA. The CDR3 sequence: CSVRAGYEQCF. CDR3 bases: TGCAGCGTGAGGGCGGGCTACGAGCAGTGCTTC. The variable domain in full, with the rest retrieved from reference TRBV29-1 and TRBJ2-5, is SAVISQKPSRDICQRGTSLTIQCQVDSQVTMMFWYRQQPGQSLTLIATANQGSEATYESGFVIDKFPISRPNLTFSTLTVSNMSPEDSSIYLCSVRAGYEQCFGPGTRLLVL.

The rearrangement links TRBV6-6 to TRBJ2-5, with D perhaps TRBD2 (6 bases). The assigned J gene may be wrong: the sequence end matches TRBJ2-7 better. This CDR3 region has 14 residues. CDR1 MNHNY and CDR2 SVGAGI come from the germline V gene (reference sequence). CDR3 residues: CASRPGLLLDEQYF. In nucleotides, the CDR3 is TGTGCCAGCAGACCGGGACTGTTATTGGACGAGCAGTACTTC.

The chain links TRBV12-3 or TRBV12-4 to TRBJ2-3, with 8 bases that match TRBD1. This CDR3 spans 16 amino acids. J gave up 4 bases and V 2 bases, and 8 bases lay outside the gene matches. The DNA of the CDR3 is TGTGCCAGCAGTTTACCTGCGGGACAGGAGGCAGATACGCAGTATTTT. This gives the protein CASSLPAGQEADTQYF.

The gene calls are TRBV18 and TRBJ2-5; 7 positions agree with TRBD1. The DNA end is a closer match to TRBJ2-1, so the J assignment may be wrong. In germline, CDR1 is KGHSH, CDR2 LQKENI. The CDR3 totals 14 residues. CDR3: CASSQGVAYNEQFF. In DNA form, the CDR3 reads TGTGCCAGCTCTCAGGGGGTAGCCTACAATGAGCAGTTCTTC.

This clonotype has a single count. The chain carries TRBV28 and TRBJ2-7; 7 bases are shared with TRBD2. Trimming took 5 bases from V and 0 from J; bases not matched to a gene: 7. Germline V CDR1 and CDR2: MDHEN, SYDVKM. CDR3 length: 15 residues. The CDR3 sequence: CASSPPLAGSYEQYF. The CDR3 DNA sequence: TGTGCCAGCAGTCCCCCTTTAGCGGGCTCCTACGAGCAGTACTTC.

This clonotype was observed a handful of times. V is TRBV5-1 and J is TRBJ2-2, with a tentative D call TRBD1 (5 bases). Trimming pared 6 bases from V and 0 bases from J, leaving 15 bases between. Germline assignment: CDR1 SGHRS and CDR2 YFSETQ. The length of the CDR3 is 16 residues. The CDR3 spells CASKSGVQANTGELFF. CDR3 bases: TGCGCCAGCAAGAGTGGCGTACAGGCGAACACCGGGGAGCTGTTTTTT.

This clonotype was picked up many times. The V gene is TRBV7-2, the J gene TRBJ2-7; D gene unclear. This CDR3 region has 15 residues. Trimming shortened V by 1 base and J by 4 bases, and 14 bases separated the two germline ends. Per germline, CDR1 SGHTA and CDR2 FQGNSA. CDR3: CASSLEGNPWYEQYF. The DNA for the CDR3 is TGTGCCAGCAGCTTAGAAGGAAACCCCTGGTACGAGCAGTACTTC.

J is TRBJ2-1 and V is TRBV7-3; 13 bases are shared with TRBD2. Trimming removed 4 bases from V and 7 bases from J; junction bases left unmatched: 10. CDR3 length: 17 amino acids. Germline V lookup: CDR1 SGHTA, CDR2 FQGTGA. This CDR3 is CASSSHAGTSGKNEQFF. CDR3 coding DNA: TGTGCCAGCAGCTCCCACGCCGGGACTAGCGGGAAAAATGAGCAGTTCTTC.

This clonotype showed up just a few times. The V gene is TRBV28, the J gene TRBJ2-5, with 8 positions matching TRBD2. The CDR3 contains 17 residues. V was clipped by 2 bases and J by 5 bases; unmatched bases: 13. Per germline, CDR1 MDHEN and CDR2 SYDVKM. CDR3 region: CASSLIGGRLRGETQYF. The CDR3 DNA reads as TGTGCCAGCAGTTTAATCGGCGGGAGGCTAAGGGGGGAGACCCAGTACTTC.

This rearrangement joins TRBV6-5 to TRBJ1-3; weak D call: TRBD1 (5 bases). The CDR3 length is 14 residues. Germline lookup yields CDR1 MNHEY and CDR2 SVGAGI. Trimming took 6 bases from V and 4 from J, leaving 13 bases between them. The DNA of the CDR3 is TGTGCCAGCAGGCGGGACCATACGGGAAACACCATATATTTT. Translating it yields CASRRDHTGNTIYF.

The table lists this clonotype with a few counts. The rearrangement links TRBV4-3 to TRBJ1-5, with unresolved D. CDR1 is LGHNA, CDR2 YSLEER, per germline. This CDR3 comprises 14 residues. V lost 1 base to trimming and J lost 9 bases, with 13 bases between them. CDR3: CASSQVRGSGPQHF. DNA of the CDR3: TGCGCCAGCAGCCAAGTACGAGGAAGTGGGCCCCAGCATTTT.

This clonotype was detected only once. The chain has TRBV6-6 and TRBJ2-5; D perhaps matches TRBD2 (5 bases). The CDR3 spans 14 residues. Looked up from germline, CDR1 is MNHNY and CDR2 is SVGAGI (reference sequence). V was trimmed by 5 bases and J by 4 bases, leaving 14 bases between them. CDR3 nucleotide sequence: TGTGCCAGCAGTGGACCCGGGAACGGAGAGACCCAGTACTTC. It yields the protein CASSGPGNGETQYF.

The CDR3 loop is CASRSNYGVQFF. CDR3 nucleotides: TGTGCCAGCAGGTCCAACTACGGGGTGCAGTTCTTC. The chain combines TRBV6-2 or TRBV6-3 with TRBJ2-1; D is perhaps TRBD2 (5 bases). The germline V gene encodes CDR1 MNHEY and CDR2 SVGEGT. The CDR3 loop spans 12 amino acids. The germline V and J ends were trimmed by 6 bases and 12 bases, with 15 bases remaining between them.

This clonotype was detected only a few times. The chain has TRBV27 and TRBJ1-4, with no clear D. This CDR3 comprises 14 residues. Trimming pared 6 bases from V and 0 bases from J, leaving 8 bases between. CDR1 and CDR2 (germline): MNHEY, SMNVEV (reference sequence). The CDR3: CASRSAATNEKLFF. The DNA for the CDR3 is TGTGCCAGCAGGTCGGCCGCAACTAATGAAAAACTGTTTTTT.